This entry lists 2 T cell receptor beta chains sequenced from one sample in a study of early T cells in non-severe SARS-CoV-2 infection. MiXCR was run by TCRdb on the 5' RACE reads, yielding one entry per CDR3 protein. The table records 90,000 to 120,000 distinct CDR3 sequences, around 10% of them present only once. What was sequenced was whole blood. The receptors derive from an adult who was a healthcare worker with PCR-confirmed SARS-CoV-2 infection or an uninfected control (not recorded which).

This clonotype has a handful of counts. CDR3 residues: CASSSDFSSTDTQYF. In DNA, the CDR3 is TGCGCCAGCAGCTCGGACTTCTCTAGCACAGATACGCAGTATTTT. This chain uses TRBV5-1 with TRBJ2-3, with TRBD2 as a possible D gene (5 bases). V gave up 3 bases and J gave up 0 bases, with 11 bases separating them. Germline V gene lookup returns CDR1 SGHRS and CDR2 YFSETQ. The CDR3 sequence is 15 residues long. The full variable domain, with the rest looked up from reference TRBV5-1 and TRBJ2-3, is KAGVTQTPRYLIKTRGQQVTLSCSPISGHRSVSWYQQTPGQGLQFLFEYFSETQRNKGNFPGRFSGRQFSNSRSEMNVSTLELGDSALYLCASSSDFSSTDTQYFGPGTRLTVL.

This clonotype was seen at least ten times. The V gene is TRBV7-3, the J gene TRBJ2-2, with 8 bases that match TRBD1. Trimming at V came to 2 bases and at J to 4 bases, leaving 6 bases not matched to a gene. Germline CDR1 reads SGHTA; CDR2 reads FQGTGA. The CDR3 runs to 16 residues. CDR3 bases: TGTGCCAGCAGCTTATTCCCACAGGGGGTCACCGGGGAGCTGTTTTTT. Translating gives CASSLFPQGVTGELFF. Full variable domain (outside the CDR3, taken from reference TRBV7-3 and TRBJ2-2): GAGVSQTPSNKVTEKGKYVELRCDPISGHTALYWYRQSLGQGPEFLIYFQGTGAADDSGLPNDRFFAVRPEGSVSTLKIQRTERGDSAVYLCASSLFPQGVTGELFFGEGSRLTVL.